The 24 T cell receptor beta chains in this list originate from one sample, sequenced in a study of control samples from healthy donors and cancer patients. Only in-frame clones appear in the TCRdb table, and some are missing; sequencing was by immunoSEQ multiplex PCR. Here the sample spans approximately 150,000 clones, about 90% being singletons. Source material: blood. These TCRs come from a man between 25 and 39 years old in good health.

V gene TRBV9 combines with J gene TRBJ2-7; the match to TRBD2 covers 13 bases. CDR3 length: 20 amino acids. The germline gives CDR1 SGDLS, CDR2 YYNGEE. Losses at the gene ends were 0 bases for V and 1 base for J; bases not matched to a gene: 13. CDR3 bases: TGTGCCAGCAGCGTAGGGGTCCAGACCCGACTAGCGGGGGGTTCCTACGAGCAGTACTTC. It is translated as CASSVGVQTRLAGGSYEQYF.

The gene calls are TRBV2 and TRBJ2-3; possible D gene TRBD2, 6 bases. CDR3 length: 15 amino acids. Germline V gives CDR1 SNHLY, CDR2 FYNNEI. The V and J ends lost 7 bases and 2 bases respectively, with 16 bases between them. The CDR3 spells CASTPGGGSTDTQYF. CDR3 bases: TGTGCCAGCACCCCCGGTGGGGGGTCCACAGATACGCAGTATTTT.

The V call is TRBV7-9, the J call TRBJ2-3; D ambiguous. V was cut by 3 bases and J by 2 bases, with 12 bases left in between. Germline CDR1 and CDR2: SEHNR and FQNEAQ (reference sequence). The CDR3 loop spans 15 amino acids. CDR3 bases: TGTGCCAGCAGCTTTGGATCTTCTCACACAGATACGCAGTATTTT. The encoded protein is CASSFGSSHTDTQYF. The full variable domain, with the rest looked up from reference TRBV7-9 and TRBJ2-3, is DTGVSQNPRHKITKRGQNVTFRCDPISEHNRLYWYRQTLGQGPEFLTYFQNEAQLEKSRLLSDRFSAERPKGSFSTLEIQRTEQGDSAMYLCASSFGSSHTDTQYFGPGTRLTVL.

This chain links TRBV29-1 with TRBJ2-2; D is possibly TRBD1 (6 bases). The length of the CDR3 is 10 residues. Deletions cut 7 bases from V and 7 bases from J, with 7 bases between. Looked up from germline, CDR1 is SQVTM and CDR2 is ANQGSEA. CDR3 sequence (DNA): TGCAGCGGACAGGACGGGGAGCTGTTTTTT. Its translation is CSGQDGELFF.

This clone was counted between two and nine times. The chain couples TRBV5-5 to TRBJ2-1; no clear D gene. V was trimmed by 0 bases and J by 2 bases, leaving 3 bases between them. CDR1 SGHKS and CDR2 YYEKEE come from the germline V gene (reference sequence). There are 13 residues in the CDR3. The CDR3 coding sequence is TGTGCCAGCAGCTTGGAGCCCTACAATGAGCAGTTCTTC. This gives the protein CASSLEPYNEQFF.

This chain connects TRBV3-1 (or the pseudogene TRBV3-2) to TRBJ1-2; D unresolved. The V and J ends lost 0 bases and 3 bases respectively, with 2 bases between them. From germline, CDR1 is LGHDT and CDR2 YNNKEL (reference sequence). The CDR3 spans 12 residues. CDR3 in DNA: TGTGCCAGCAGCCAAGAGGACTATGGCTACACCTTC. Its protein is CASSQEDYGYTF.

The rearrangement uses TRBV30 and TRBJ1-2; no reliable D call. The V end lost 4 bases, the J end lost 2 bases, and 11 bases lay between the germline ends. Germline CDR1 and CDR2: GTSNPN and SVGIG (reference sequence). CDR3 length: 13 amino acids. The CDR3 DNA reads TGTGCCTGGACCCGCCCCGAGAACTATGGCTACACCTTC. This sequence encodes CAWTRPENYGYTF. The full variable domain, its missing parts supplied by reference TRBV30 and TRBJ1-2, is SQTIHQWPATLVQPVGSPLSLECTVEGTSNPNLYWYRQAAGRGLQLLFYSVGIGQISSEVPQNLSASRPQDRQFILSSKKLLLSDSGFYLCAWTRPENYGYTFGSGTRLTVV.

The CDR3 sequence: CARENRGQGPYSNQPQHF. The DNA for the CDR3 is TGTGCCAGGGAAAACCGGGGACAGGGTCCATATAGCAATCAGCCCCAGCATTTT. The chain couples TRBV6-4 to TRBJ1-5, with 9 bases lining up with TRBD1. Germline V lookup: CDR1 MRHNA, CDR2 SNTAGT. The CDR3 loop spans 18 amino acids. Trimming took 9 bases from V and 0 from J; bases not matched to a gene: 15.

The genes are TRBV4-1 and TRBJ1-2; possible D gene TRBD1, 5 bases. CDR1 is MGHRA, CDR2 YSYEKL, per germline. The CDR3 totals 15 residues. V was shortened by 3 bases and J by 8 bases, with 19 bases between the two germline ends. CDR3 coding DNA: TGCGCCAGCAGCCAGGCCGGGACTGAGATATTGGGCTACACCTTC. Translating gives CASSQAGTEILGYTF.

The gene calls are TRBV6-4 and TRBJ2-6; 11 nucleotides line up with TRBD1. CDR3 size: 19 residues. The V and J ends lost 4 bases and 0 bases, in that order; junction bases with no gene match: 8. Per the germline V gene, CDR1 is MRHNA and CDR2 is SNTAGT. DNA for the CDR3: TGTGCCAGCAGTGCCGGGACAGGGGGGATTGCCTCTGGGGCCAACGTCCTGACTTTC. Translation gives CASSAGTGGIASGANVLTF.

The gene calls are TRBV5-1 and TRBJ1-1; 7 bases fit TRBD1. Trimming took 3 bases from V and 0 from J; bases not matched to a gene: 2. Germline assignment: CDR1 SGHRS and CDR2 YFSETQ. The CDR3 runs 14 residues. The DNA for the CDR3 is TGCGCCAGCAGCTGGGGACAGATGAACACTGAAGCTTTCTTT. This translates into CASSWGQMNTEAFF.

V usage is TRBV10-2 and J usage is TRBJ1-1, with D perhaps matching TRBD1 (5 bases). CDR3 length: 14 amino acids. Germline-derived CDR1 and CDR2 are WSHSY and SAAADI. V lost 3 bases and J lost 7, with 15 bases in between. The CDR3 spells CASSDRDRVIEAFF. The CDR3 DNA is TGCGCCAGCAGTGACCGCGACAGAGTAATTGAAGCTTTCTTT.

The DNA for the CDR3 is TGTGCCAGCAGTGTTACGGGAGAGGCCAATCAGCCCCAGCATTTT. Translated: CASSVTGEANQPQHF. The gene calls are TRBV2 and TRBJ1-5; D is ambiguous. The CDR3 sequence is 15 residues long. Trimming shortened V by 4 bases and J by 3 bases, and 13 bases separated the two germline ends. The germline V gene has CDR1 SNHLY and CDR2 FYNNEI.

The chain links TRBV18 to TRBJ2-7; D is unclear. Germline V CDR1 and CDR2: KGHSH, LQKENI. Trimming shortened V by 3 bases and J by 2 bases, and 5 bases separated the two germline ends. The CDR3 totals 12 residues. In DNA form, the CDR3 reads TGTGCCAGCTCACCCGCCACCTACGAGCAGTACTTC. Residues: CASSPATYEQYF.

The rearrangement joins TRBV19 to TRBJ2-2; a weak D match, TRBD1 (5 bases). Trimming stripped 9 bases from V and 5 bases from J, with 7 bases between. The CDR3 length is 11 residues. Looked up from germline, CDR1 is LNHDA and CDR2 is SQIVND (reference sequence). The CDR3 nucleotides read TGTGCCAGCCAGGGAACCGGGGAGCTGTTTTTT. Translating it yields CASQGTGELFF. Based on the CDR3 plus reference TRBV19 and TRBJ2-2, the full variable domain is DGGITQSPKYLFRKEGQNVTLSCEQNLNHDAMYWYRQDPGQGLRLIYYSQIVNDFQKGDIAEGYSVSREKKESFPLTVTSAQKNPTAFYLCASQGTGELFFGEGSRLTVL.

The J gene is TRBJ2-1, the V gene TRBV7-6; D unresolved. Germline CDR1 reads SGHVS; CDR2 reads FNYEAQ. The V end lost 0 bases, the J end lost 9 bases, and 9 bases lay between the germline ends. The CDR3 has 13 amino acids. CDR3 DNA sequence: TGTGCCAGCAGCTTAGCCCCTGGAGCTGAGCAGTTCTTC. Translating it yields CASSLAPGAEQFF.

CDR3 region: CASSREGASPGEQYF. As DNA, the CDR3 is TGTGCCAGCAGCCGGGAGGGGGCCTCCCCTGGTGAGCAGTACTTC. This chain joins TRBV28 and TRBJ2-7; tentatively, D is TRBD2 (8 bases). The length of the CDR3 is 15 residues. CDR1 and CDR2 from the germline V gene are MDHEN and SYDVKM. Deletions cut 6 bases from V and 7 bases from J, with 22 bases between.

The chain has TRBV11-2 and TRBJ2-1; D is perhaps TRBD2 (7 bases). V dropped 6 bases and J dropped 10 bases, with 13 bases sitting between them. The CDR3 extends over 12 amino acids. Germline CDR1 and CDR2: SGHAT and FQNNGV. This CDR3 reads CASSFGGGEQFF. CDR3 nucleotides: TGTGCCAGCAGTTTCGGCGGGGGCGAGCAGTTCTTC.

The rearrangement joins TRBV19 to TRBJ1-5; D is possibly TRBD1 (5 bases). The length of the CDR3 is 17 residues. Trimming removed 0 bases from V and 0 bases from J, with 12 bases in between. Germline-derived CDR1 and CDR2 are LNHDA and SQIVND (reference sequence). This chain's CDR3 is CASSIDLAGNSNQPQHF. The CDR3 DNA sequence: TGTGCCAGTAGTATAGATCTGGCAGGGAATAGCAATCAGCCCCAGCATTTT.

The chain links TRBV11-2 to TRBJ2-3; no clear D. The CDR3 spans 14 residues. V was shortened by 1 base and J by 0 bases, with 5 bases between the two germline ends. Germline V gene data show CDR1 as SGHAT and CDR2 as FQNNGV. Written as DNA, the CDR3 is TGTGCCAGCAGCTTAGTTAGAAGCACAGATACGCAGTATTTT. This translates into CASSLVRSTDTQYF. The variable domain in full, completed from reference TRBV11-2 and TRBJ2-3, reads EAGVAQSPRYKIIEKRQSVAFWCNPISGHATLYWYQQILGQGPKLLIQFQNNGVVDDSQLPKDRFSAERLKGVDSTLKIQPAKLEDSAVYLCASSLVRSTDTQYFGPGTRLTVL.

This chain uses TRBV2 with TRBJ1-5, with 8 bases identical to TRBD1. Per the germline V gene, CDR1 is SNHLY and CDR2 is FYNNEI. Germline trimming cut 7 bases from V and 0 bases from J; bases unmatched to any gene: 11. The length of the CDR3 is 17 residues. In DNA, the CDR3 is TGTGCCAGCAAACGGGGCAGGGGGCTATATAGCAATCAGCCCCAGCATTTT. Its protein is CASKRGRGLYSNQPQHF.

This chain connects TRBV5-6 to TRBJ1-6; TRBD1 matches at 10 bases. The length of the CDR3 is 16 residues. Germline CDR1 is SGHDT and CDR2 is YYEEEE. The ends lost 4 bases at V and 10 bases at J; junction bases unmatched: 11. CDR3 DNA: TGTGCCAGCAGCCCCCCCGACGGGACAGGGGCATCACCCCTCCACTTT. Translation: CASSPPDGTGASPLHF.

The rearrangement links TRBV7-6 to TRBJ2-1; no definite D call. Germline CDR1 is SGHVS and CDR2 is FNYEAQ. This CDR3 is built from 16 residues. V lost 2 bases and J lost 6, with 17 bases in between. The CDR3 loop reads CASSLPRPLGCNEQFF. In DNA form, the CDR3 reads TGTGCCAGCAGCTTACCCCGACCTTTAGGGTGCAATGAGCAGTTCTTC.

The chain links TRBV19 to TRBJ1-1; D remains ambiguous. The CDR3 has 13 residues. The V gene lost 2 bases and the J gene lost 6 bases, with 10 bases spanning the gap. The V gene's germline CDR1 is LNHDA and CDR2 SQIVND (reference sequence). CDR3 DNA: TGTGCCAGTAGTATAACTCGGTACCCTGAAGCTTTCTTT. Translated, it gives CASSITRYPEAFF.